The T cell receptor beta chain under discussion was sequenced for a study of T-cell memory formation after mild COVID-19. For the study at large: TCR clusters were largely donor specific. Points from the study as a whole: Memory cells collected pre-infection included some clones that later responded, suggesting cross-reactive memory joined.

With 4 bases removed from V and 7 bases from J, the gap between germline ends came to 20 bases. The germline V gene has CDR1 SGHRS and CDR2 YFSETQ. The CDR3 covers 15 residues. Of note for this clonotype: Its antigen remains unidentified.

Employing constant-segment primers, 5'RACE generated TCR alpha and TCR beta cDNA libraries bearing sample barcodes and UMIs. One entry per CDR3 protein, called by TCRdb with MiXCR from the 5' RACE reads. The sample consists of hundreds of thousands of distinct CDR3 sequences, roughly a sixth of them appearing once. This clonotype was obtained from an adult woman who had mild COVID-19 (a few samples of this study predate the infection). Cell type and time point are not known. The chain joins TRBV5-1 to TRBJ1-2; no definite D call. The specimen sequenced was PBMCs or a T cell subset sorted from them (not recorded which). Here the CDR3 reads CASSPAGRSSGGYTF. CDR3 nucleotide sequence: TGCGCCAGCAGCCCCGCGGGTAGGTCCTCGGGTGGCTACACCTTC.